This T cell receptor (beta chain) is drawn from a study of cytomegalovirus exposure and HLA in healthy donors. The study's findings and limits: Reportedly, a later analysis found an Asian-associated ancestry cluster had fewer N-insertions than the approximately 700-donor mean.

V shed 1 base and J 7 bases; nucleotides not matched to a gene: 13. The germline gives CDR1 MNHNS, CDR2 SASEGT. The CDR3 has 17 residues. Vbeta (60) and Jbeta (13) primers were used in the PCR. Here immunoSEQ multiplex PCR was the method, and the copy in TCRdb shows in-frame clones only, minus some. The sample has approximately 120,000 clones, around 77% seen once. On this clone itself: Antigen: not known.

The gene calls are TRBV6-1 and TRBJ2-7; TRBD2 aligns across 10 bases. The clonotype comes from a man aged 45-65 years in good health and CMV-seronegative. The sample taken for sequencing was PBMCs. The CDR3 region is CASSEVVGAGGPIEQYF. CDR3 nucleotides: TGTGCCAGCAGTGAAGTGGTAGGAGCGGGAGGGCCTATTGAGCAGTACTTC.